The entry below describes one T cell receptor beta chain. Its cognate antigen is unknown. The data belong to a study of CD8+CD57+ T cells in acquired aplastic anemia. Study context: Quantities of DNA derived from sorted CD4+ and CD8+ cells averaged approximately 3 ug.

Study-wide findings and caveats: Sharing between patients and controls was observed for twenty-nine CD8+ CDR3 sequences.

Investigators profiled TCR beta VDJ and CDR3 from genomic DNA template. TCRdb redid the calling of the reads with MiXCR, one entry per CDR3 protein. The table records around 200,000 distinct CDR3 sequences, 61% of them present only once. The length of the CDR3 is 12 residues. V gave up 2 bases and J gave up 12 bases; unmatched junction bases: 0. The germline V gene has CDR1 SGHVS and CDR2 FQNEAQ. The V call is TRBV7-8, the J call TRBJ2-1, with 11 bases identical to TRBD2. The source of this sequence is a human donor in good health. The sequenced sample consisted of sorted CD4+, CD8+, or CD8+CD57+ T cells (not recorded which) from PBMCs. The CDR3 DNA follows: TGTGCCAGCAGCTTACTAGCGGGGGGGCAGTTCTTC. Amino acid sequence: CASSLLAGGQFF.